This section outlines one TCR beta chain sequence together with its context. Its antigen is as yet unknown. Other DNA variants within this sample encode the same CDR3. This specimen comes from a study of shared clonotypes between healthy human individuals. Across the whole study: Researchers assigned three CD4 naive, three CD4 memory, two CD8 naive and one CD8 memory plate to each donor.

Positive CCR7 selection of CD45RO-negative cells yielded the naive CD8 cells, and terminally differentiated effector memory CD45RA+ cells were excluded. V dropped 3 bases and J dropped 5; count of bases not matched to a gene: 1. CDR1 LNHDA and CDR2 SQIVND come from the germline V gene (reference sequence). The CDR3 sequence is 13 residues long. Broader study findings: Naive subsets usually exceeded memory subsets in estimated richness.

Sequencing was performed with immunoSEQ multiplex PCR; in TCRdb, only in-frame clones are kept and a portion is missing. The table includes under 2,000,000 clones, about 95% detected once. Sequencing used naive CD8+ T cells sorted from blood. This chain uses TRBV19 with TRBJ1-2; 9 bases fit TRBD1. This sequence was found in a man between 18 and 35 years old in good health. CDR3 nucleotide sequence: TGTGCCAGTAGTATCGGGACAGGGTATGGCTACACCTTC. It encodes CASSIGTGYGYTF.